This T cell receptor (beta chain) was retrieved from a study of beta chain features in type 1 diabetes (dated 2018 in TCRdb). Background on the whole study: Patients and healthy donors did not differ in mean age, gender distribution, total cell number or subset yield. A total of about 100 million sorted cells were examined across all samples, and RNA yield correlated strongly with the number of cells per subset. In the study, recently diagnosed type 1 diabetes patients and matched healthy donors were compared on the TCRB repertoires of their sorted circulating CD4+ T cell subsets. Regulatory and stem cell-like memory subsets were isolated from only 8 patients and about 8 healthy donors, whereas naive and central memory subsets came from all 30 or so donors.

This clone was observed a few times. Its antigen target is currently unknown. Base-call qualities are not available, and no considerably larger clone is one nucleotide away. General conclusions and limits of the study: Because cDNA rather than genomic DNA was sequenced, highly expressing activated cells could have been over-represented, although no difference in activation and CD3 levels was found between groups. A moderate but significant shortening of TCRB CDR3 length was observed in type 1 diabetes patients in all four CD4+ subsets. HLA sub-analyses involved small numbers of individuals, so any influence of HLA type on TCRB rearrangement remained unresolved. Shorter templates might be favored by PCR, yet because patient and control samples were amplified and corrected together, any such skew would affect both groups equally. At VDJ recombination sites, patients with type 1 diabetes made fewer insertions and deleted more nucleotides, a pattern implying thymic rearrangement abnormalities. Naive, central memory and regulatory TCRB repertoires appeared to be more similar among patients than among healthy donors.

All of the isolated RNA was reverse transcribed with the High Capacity cDNA Reverse Transcription Kit, so expressed TCRB transcripts were sequenced. Deep immunoSEQ sequencing was performed on naive, central memory and regulatory T cell samples, with an average of about 4 million total reads per sample. Sorted cells were lysed in RLT buffer and RNA was extracted with DNase-treated RNeasy Micro or Mini kits, depending on cell number. To prevent cross-contamination, every cell subset was processed on its own, while patient and healthy donor samples were processed together. Using the immunoSEQ multiplex PCR, TCRB sequences were amplified from cDNA into 87-bp fragments spanning the CDR3 region. The amplicons were sequenced using the Illumina HiSeq platform. On the study's bioinformatics: PCR bias was computationally corrected using synthetic template baselines, reads within Hamming distance 2 were collapsed, and singletons that could not be merged were discarded. By aligning reads against IMGT, V, D and J genes, CDR3 length, and insertions or deletions at six rearrangement sites were assigned. Within each subset, clonotype counts were normalized to sorted cell number, and only after that were true diversity and Gini coefficients computed with the tcR R package. Repertoire sharing was quantified using the overlap coefficient calculated on TCRB nucleotide sequences. As a proxy for the pre-selection repertoire, out-of-frame TCRB sequences from naive cells were analyzed. Entries here come from immuneACCESS through TCRdb and include only in-frame sequences with V and J called. Some clones fail to appear in such tables; in the studies checked, an unresolved V gene covers under half of the shortfall, and the cause of the remainder is unknown. That table supplies the V and J calls and clone size; D and trimming were determined from the DNA. The sample records approximately 300,000 clones, 8% to 13% of which are singletons. Over 0.015% of the sample is in the top ten clones.

The CDR1 and CDR2 encoded by the germline V gene (reference sequence) are GTSNPN and SVGIG. Inclusive of the bounding cysteine and phenylalanine, the CDR3 is 14 residues long. Only the CDR3 portion is preserved as DNA: 42 bases, with reading frame beginning at the first base. Compared with germline, V lacks 7 bases and J lacks 4 bases; bases without a gene match: 10. From each donor, a single peripheral blood sample of 100 to 150 mL on average was drawn into heparinised tubes. A BD FACSAria II and a panel including CD45RO, CCR7, CD25, CD127, CD95 and CD27 were used to sort naive, central memory, regulatory and stem cell-like memory CD4+ T cells. Purity was above 95% for every sorted population. PBMCs were isolated right away by Lymphoprep density gradient centrifugation and were stained directly, without culture. So that batch effects would be minimized, each experiment stained and sorted samples in pairs, pairing one healthy donor with one patient.

The rearranged segments are TRBV30 and TRBJ1-1; 9 junctional bases match TRBD1. The sequencing sample was made of naive CD4+ T cells from blood. Read against the paper, the sample's cell subset or site label means: true naive CD4+ T cells. This clonotype was sampled from a woman in her twenties or thirties in good health. The DNA sequence reads TGTGCCTATCACAGGGGGCGCTGGGGCACTGAAGCTTTCTTT. It translates as CAYHRGRWGTEAFF.